This T cell receptor beta chain was recorded in a study of T cells after yellow fever vaccination. Study-wide results and limits: Secondary responses were weaker yet peaked faster, day 5 versus 15.

The CDR3 has 16 amino acids. The germline gives CDR1 MNHEY, CDR2 SVGAGI. Unmatched junction bases numbered 11, after V lost 4 bases and J lost 7 bases. TCRdb called the 5' RACE reads again in MiXCR, with one record for every CDR3 protein. The top ten clones hold 35% to 40% of a sample with tens of thousands of distinct CDR3 sequences, about 7.8% of them seen once. This clonotype was observed many times. The antigen is unknown. The rearrangement uses TRBV6-5 and TRBJ2-2; 8 bases match TRBD2. The source was CD8+ T cells sorted from PBMCs, collected 15 days after the yellow fever booster vaccination. This TCR derives from a man aged 30-40 years who received the YFV17D yellow fever vaccine. CDR3 sequence reads: CASSFSGTRRGGELFF. CDR3 sequence (DNA): TGTGCCAGCAGTTTCTCCGGGACTAGGAGGGGCGGGGAGCTGTTTTTT.